Presented here are 9 T cell receptor beta chains from one specimen sequenced in a study of PD-L1 blockade in urothelial cancer. Produced via immunoSEQ multiplex PCR; TCRdb's table is partial and in-frame only. This sample yields about 57,000 clones, of which roughly 76% are seen a single time; roughly 5% belongs to the top ten. As to time point: pretreatment peripheral blood. Sequenced here: PBMCs, sampled around atezolizumab (anti-PD-L1) treatment. Source of these receptors: a man between 65 and 85 years old with urothelial cancer.

The V gene is TRBV7-9, the J gene TRBJ2-3; 8 bases map to TRBD2. V lost 2 bases, J lost 3 bases, and 4 bases stayed unmatched. This CDR3 is built from 15 residues. Germline V CDR1 and CDR2: SEHNR, FQNEAQ (reference sequence). In DNA, the CDR3 is TGTGCCAGCAGCTTAACCCGGGGGGGTACAGATACGCAGTATTTT. This translates into CASSLTRGGTDTQYF.

The rearrangement links TRBV11-3 to TRBJ2-2; 7 bases are a match to TRBD1. V gave up 0 bases and J gave up 4 bases; unmatched junction bases: 5. This CDR3 comprises 16 residues. Germline V gene sequence: CDR1 SGHNT, CDR2 YENEEA. CDR3 loop: CASSLEGQLLTGELFF. CDR3 in DNA: TGTGCCAGCAGCTTAGAGGGACAGCTACTCACCGGGGAGCTGTTTTTT.

This clone showed up just a few times. This chain links TRBV6-5 with TRBJ2-2, with a tentative D call TRBD2 (6 bases). Trimming left V 3 bases short and J 1 base short, with 12 bases between. Per germline, CDR1 MNHEY and CDR2 SVGAGI. This CDR3 contains 16 residues. In nucleotides, the CDR3 is TGTGCCAGCAGTTATAGGGCGGGAAAGAACACCGGGGAGCTGTTTTTT. Encoded protein: CASSYRAGKNTGELFF.

This chain uses TRBV7-9 with TRBJ1-1, with TRBD1 as a possible D gene (6 bases). V was cut by 1 base and J by 3 bases, with 15 bases left in between. The germline gives CDR1 SEHNR, CDR2 FQNEAQ (reference sequence). This CDR3 region has 16 residues. This chain's CDR3 is CASSLEAGAADTEAFF. The CDR3 bases are TGTGCCAGCAGCTTAGAGGCAGGGGCGGCTGACACTGAAGCTTTCTTT. Complete variable domain (other parts from reference TRBV7-9 and TRBJ1-1): DTGVSQNPRHKITKRGQNVTFRCDPISEHNRLYWYRQTLGQGPEFLTYFQNEAQLEKSRLLSDRFSAERPKGSFSTLEIQRTEQGDSAMYLCASSLEAGAADTEAFFGQGTRLTVV.

V and J are TRBV9 and TRBJ2-5; 7 bases match TRBD1. This CDR3 contains 15 residues. Germline V CDR1 and CDR2: SGDLS, YYNGEE. V gave up 0 bases and J gave up 2 bases; unmatched junction bases: 4. The CDR3 region is CASSVGPGQQETQYF. CDR3 DNA sequence: TGTGCCAGCAGCGTAGGGCCGGGACAGCAAGAGACCCAGTACTTC.

The rearrangement links TRBV10-1 to TRBJ2-7, with 9 positions matching TRBD1. This CDR3 region has 16 residues. Germline CDR1 WNHNN, CDR2 SYGVQD (reference sequence). The V gene end was trimmed by 0 bases and the J gene end by 5 bases; junction bases not matched to a gene: 8. CDR3 DNA: TGCGCCAGCAGTGAGTCGACTGGGACAGGGAACAACGAGCAGTACTTC. Translation gives CASSESTGTGNNEQYF.

The chain links TRBV30 to TRBJ1-6; 7 bases are a match to TRBD1. The CDR3 totals 15 residues. V was clipped by 0 bases and J by 7 bases; unmatched bases: 6. Germline V gene lookup returns CDR1 GTSNPN and CDR2 SVGIG (reference sequence). The CDR3 nucleotides read TGTGCCTGGAGTGTGGGGACAGTCCGGAATTCACCCCTCCACTTT. This gives the protein CAWSVGTVRNSPLHF. The variable domain in full, completed from reference TRBV30 and TRBJ1-6, reads SQTIHQWPATLVQPVGSPLSLECTVEGTSNPNLYWYRQAAGRGLQLLFYSVGIGQISSEVPQNLSASRPQDRQFILSSKKLLLSDSGFYLCAWSVGTVRNSPLHFGNGTRLTVT.

V and J are TRBV5-1 and TRBJ2-7, with TRBD1 matching 8 bases. The DNA end is a closer match to TRBJ2-5, so the J assignment may be wrong. CDR1 is SGHRS, CDR2 YFSETQ, per germline. The CDR3 spans 15 residues. CDR3 DNA: TGCGCCAGCAGCTTAATGGGACAGGACCAAGAGACCCAGTACTTC. As protein: CASSLMGQDQETQYF.

The chain's CDR3 is CASSLFGLAGGEQFF. CDR3 bases: TGTGCCAGCAGTTTATTCGGACTAGCGGGGGGTGAGCAGTTCTTC. The V call is TRBV27, the J call TRBJ2-1, with 14 bases lining up with TRBD2. The germline V gene encodes CDR1 MNHEY and CDR2 SMNVEV (reference sequence). The trim removed 1 base at V and 9 bases at J, leaving 2 bases unmatched. The CDR3 sequence is 15 residues long.